What follows are 8 T cell receptor beta chains derived from one specimen sequenced in a study of Ad26.COV2.S vaccination and SARS-CoV-2 variants. Assay used: immunoSEQ multiplex PCR; TCRdb lists only in-frame clones, some missing. The table lists 200,000 to 300,000 clones, roughly 90% of them singletons. The treatment: about 20 received Ad26.COV2.S at low or high dose, single or two shots; 5 received placebo; per-sample allocation not given. Samples came from day 63 after the first vaccine or placebo injection. Here the sequenced sample was peripheral blood, taken in a trial of Ad26.COV2.S vaccine versus placebo. These receptors came from a person between 18 and 60 years old who received the Ad26.COV2.S COVID-19 vaccine or a placebo.

The chain combines TRBV6-2 or TRBV6-3 with TRBJ2-7; D is uncertain. The CDR3 consists of 14 residues. In germline, CDR1 is MNHEY, CDR2 SVGEGT. Trimming cost V 4 bases and J 7 bases, with 17 bases left between them. The CDR3 nucleotides are TGTGCCAGCAGTTCTTTGGGGTTGCGCGGTGAGCAGTACTTC. As protein: CASSSLGLRGEQYF.

The gene calls are TRBV7-9 and TRBJ2-7, with TRBD2 as a possible D gene (6 bases). This CDR3 contains 15 residues. Trimming left V 5 bases short and J 3 bases short, with 17 bases between. Germline V lookup: CDR1 SEHNR, CDR2 FQNEAQ (reference sequence). CDR3 in amino acids: CASSLPGRTFYEQYF. DNA for the CDR3: TGTGCCAGCAGCCTCCCGGGGAGGACCTTCTACGAGCAGTACTTC.

The V and J genes are TRBV3-1 (or the pseudogene TRBV3-2) and TRBJ1-1; TRBD1 matches 8 bases. The CDR3 loop spans 13 amino acids. The junction had 5 bases not matched to a gene; V was cut back by 4 bases and J by 7 bases. Per the germline V gene, CDR1 is LGHDT and CDR2 is YNNKEL (reference sequence). This CDR3 is CASSPTGGREAFF. CDR3 bases: TGTGCCAGCAGCCCTACAGGGGGGCGTGAAGCTTTCTTT.

The V call is TRBV28, the J call TRBJ2-6; 7 positions agree with TRBD1. Germline V gene data show CDR1 as MDHEN and CDR2 as SYDVKM. The V and J ends lost 3 bases and 3 bases, in that order; junction bases with no gene match: 5. CDR3 length: 16 amino acids. CDR3 in amino acids: CASSLEQGRGANVLTF. DNA of the CDR3: TGTGCCAGCAGTTTGGAACAGGGGCGTGGGGCCAACGTCCTGACTTTC.

The chain is built from TRBV10-3 and TRBJ1-5; 12 bases are shared with TRBD1. Germline V CDR1 and CDR2: ENHRY, SYGVKD. CDR3 length: 16 amino acids. V lost 0 bases, J lost 6 bases, and 3 bases stayed unmatched. The CDR3: CAISESGTGGSQPQHF. The CDR3 nucleotides are TGTGCCATCAGTGAGTCGGGGACAGGGGGCTCTCAGCCCCAGCATTTT.

The CDR3 region is CASSNRDTDNYSNQPQHF. Here the CDR3 DNA reads TGCGCCAGCAGCAACCGGGACACGGACAACTATAGCAATCAGCCCCAGCATTTT. The chain carries TRBV5-1 and TRBJ1-5, with D possibly being TRBD1 (6 bases). Trimming pared 4 bases from V and 0 bases from J, leaving 20 bases between. Germline loops: CDR1 SGHRS, CDR2 YFSETQ. CDR3 length: 18 residues.

CDR3 bases: TGTGCCAGCAGCTCCTCGGACCTTCTGGAGGCTTTCTTT. This encodes CASSSSDLLEAFF. The chain carries TRBV7-9 and TRBJ1-1, with D hard to call. The CDR3 is 13 amino acids. The germline V gene encodes CDR1 SEHNR and CDR2 FQNEAQ (reference sequence). V was cut by 4 bases and J by 11 bases, with 17 bases left in between.

This clone was observed a single time. The chain employs TRBV5-5 and TRBJ2-5; 9 nucleotides line up with TRBD2. The ends lost 0 bases at V and 0 bases at J; junction bases unmatched: 6. The CDR3 has 17 residues. The V gene's germline CDR1 is SGHKS and CDR2 YYEKEE (reference sequence). The CDR3 nucleotides are TGTGCCAGCAGCTTGGCGGAGCGGGGGGCCTACCAAGAGACCCAGTACTTC. This gives the protein CASSLAERGAYQETQYF.